This T cell receptor (beta chain) was profiled in a study of cytomegalovirus exposure and HLA in healthy donors. It was with 60 Vbeta and 13 Jbeta primers that the PCR ran. The assay was immunoSEQ multiplex PCR, and TCRdb's table has in-frame clones only and misses some. This table has roughly 180,000 clones, about four fifths appearing once. This clone was counted a few times. Sequencing was carried out using PBMCs. The sequence came from a woman aged 18-29 years in good health and CMV-seronegative.

The CDR3, as DNA: TGTGCCAGCAGCCCTAGGCCGGGGGGCACCTACGAGCAGTACTTC. Residues: CASSPRPGGTYEQYF. V and J are TRBV4-2 and TRBJ2-7; maybe TRBD2 (7 bases). Germline lookup yields CDR1 LGHNA and CDR2 YNFKEQ. The V end lost 4 bases, the J end lost 2 bases, and 15 bases lay between the germline ends. CDR3 length: 15 amino acids.